These T cell receptor beta chains were read from a single sample in a study of CD8+CD57+ T cells in acquired aplastic anemia. One entry per CDR3 protein, called by TCRdb with MiXCR from the reads. The sample records approximately 300,000 distinct CDR3 sequences, under 65% being singletons. Source material: sorted CD4+, CD8+, or CD8+CD57+ T cells (not recorded which) from PBMCs. The receptors come from a human donor with aplastic anemia. Each CDR3 is given with its conserved first and last residue. Rows may omit the clone size; those that give it use once, few, many or a size class.

j_call	clone_size	v_call	cdr3_aa
TRBJ2-1	once	TRBV7-9	CASSARQGSSNWEQFF
TRBJ1-2	NA	TRBV20-1	CSARAPGTEASNYGYTF
TRBJ1-2	few	TRBV20-1	CSARPSGNYGYTF
TRBJ1-6	NA	TRBV7-9	CASSSDRDNSPLHF
TRBJ1-5	once	TRBV2	CASMMGGRNQPQHF
TRBJ2-2	NA	TRBV7-8	CASSLGTSENTGELFF
TRBJ2-2	NA	TRBV9	CASSVASGTGELFF
TRBJ1-3	many	TRBV5-1	CASSLEGTYSGNTIYF
TRBJ2-7	NA	TRBV12-5	CASGLARGQVSYEQYF
TRBJ1-2	few	TRBV6-5	CASSYGGSNYGYTF
TRBJ2-7	NA	TRBV20-1	CSATPGTLYEQYF
TRBJ2-1	many	TRBV11-2	CASSWGRGTYNEQFF
TRBJ2-7	NA	TRBV5-1	CASSVGSGRDEQYF
TRBJ1-6	NA	TRBV19	CASSARTVSSYNSPLHF
TRBJ2-1	few	TRBV20-1	CSASRLASSREQFF
TRBJ2-2	many	TRBV12-3/TRBV12-4	CASSFSGRALGELFF